This T cell receptor beta chain was sequenced during a study of a mutant IDH1 vaccine in newly diagnosed glioma. Overall study context: Vaccinations, eight in total, occurred in weeks 1, 3, 5, 7, 11, 15, 19, 23. The treated group averaged approximately 42 years old and was about 60% male, approximately 38% female.

Concerning this clone itself: Its antigen is unidentified.

The V end lost 4 bases, the J end lost 4 bases, and 14 bases lay between the germline ends. The CDR3 runs 15 residues. Per germline, CDR1 SGHRS and CDR2 YFSETQ. TCRdb keeps only in-frame clones here, not all; method: immunoSEQ multiplex PCR. The sample lists roughly 60,000 clones, approximately 84% occurring once. Stated time point: week 11, during vaccination. In the vaccine, a single dose held 300 ug of the mutant IDH1 20-mer peptide, along with topical imiquimod. J is TRBJ1-4 and V is TRBV5-1, with D tentatively TRBD1 (5 bases). This receptor was obtained from a man under 40 with glioma. The source was PBMCs, collected from a glioma patient whose treatment included an IDH1 peptide vaccine. This CDR3 is CASSTQDGHNEKLFF. The CDR3 DNA reads TGCGCCAGCAGCACACAGGACGGTCATAATGAAAAACTGTTTTTT.